This T cell receptor (beta chain) was recorded in a study of T cell responses to AZD1222 COVID-19 vaccine. Whole-study results and caveats: Baseline serology detected seropositivity in only a handful of AZD1222 recipients. Reports say nearly half of spike-specific TCRs go after unmutated variant regions. CD4 TCRs associated with vaccination spanned spike, dominating at 160-218 and 743-854.

Concerning this clone: Its specificity is not known.

Second-dose groups at about 4 or about 12 weeks were pooled. CDR1 and CDR2 from the germline V gene are SGDLS and YYNGEE. This CDR3 contains 15 residues. The V gene lost 0 bases and the J gene lost 2 bases, with 9 bases spanning the gap. Measured with immunoSEQ multiplex PCR; TCRdb has only the in-frame clones, and not every one. The sample records tens of thousands of clones, 89% being singletons. Here the sequenced sample was peripheral blood, taken 28 days after the second AZD1222 dose. This clonotype was sampled from an adult who received the AZD1222 COVID-19 vaccine. The V gene is TRBV9, the J gene TRBJ1-3; D ambiguous. The CDR3 coding sequence is TGTGCCAGCAGCGTAGATCAGCTGACTGGAAACACCATATATTTT. Residues: CASSVDQLTGNTIYF.